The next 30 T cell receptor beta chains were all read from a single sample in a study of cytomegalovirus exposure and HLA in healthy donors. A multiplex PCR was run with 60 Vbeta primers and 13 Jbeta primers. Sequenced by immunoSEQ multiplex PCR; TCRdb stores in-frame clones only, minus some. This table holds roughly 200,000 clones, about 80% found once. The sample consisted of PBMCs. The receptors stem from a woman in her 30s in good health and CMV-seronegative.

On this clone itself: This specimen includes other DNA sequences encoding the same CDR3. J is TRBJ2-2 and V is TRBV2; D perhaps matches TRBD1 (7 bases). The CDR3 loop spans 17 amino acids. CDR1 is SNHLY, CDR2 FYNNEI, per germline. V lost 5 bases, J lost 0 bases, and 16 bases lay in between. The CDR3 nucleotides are TGTGCCAGCAGTATAAGGCAGGGGGGTTCGAACACCGGGGAGCTGTTTTTT. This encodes CASSIRQGGSNTGELFF.

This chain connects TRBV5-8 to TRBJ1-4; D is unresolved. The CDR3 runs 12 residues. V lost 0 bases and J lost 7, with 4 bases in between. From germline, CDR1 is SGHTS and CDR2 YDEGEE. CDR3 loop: CASSLDGEKLFF. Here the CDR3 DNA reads TGTGCCAGCAGCTTGGACGGTGAAAAACTGTTTTTT.

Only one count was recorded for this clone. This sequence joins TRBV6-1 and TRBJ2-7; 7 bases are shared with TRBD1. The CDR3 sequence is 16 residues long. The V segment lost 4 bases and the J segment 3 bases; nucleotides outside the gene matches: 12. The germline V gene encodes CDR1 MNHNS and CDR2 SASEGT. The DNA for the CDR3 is TGTGCCAGCAGTGTATCCGACCCACCAGGGGGCTACGAGCAGTACTTC. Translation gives CASSVSDPPGGYEQYF.

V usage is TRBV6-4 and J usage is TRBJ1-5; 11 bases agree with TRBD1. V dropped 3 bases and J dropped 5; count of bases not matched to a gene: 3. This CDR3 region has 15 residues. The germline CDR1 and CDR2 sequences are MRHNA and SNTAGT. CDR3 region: CASSEGTGGYQPQHF. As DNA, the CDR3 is TGTGCCAGCAGTGAAGGGACAGGGGGTTATCAGCCCCAGCATTTT.

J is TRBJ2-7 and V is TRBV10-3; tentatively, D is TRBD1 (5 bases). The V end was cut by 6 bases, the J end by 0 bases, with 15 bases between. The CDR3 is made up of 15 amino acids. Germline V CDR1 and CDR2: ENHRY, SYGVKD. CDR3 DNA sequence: TGTGCCATCAGCCTCGACCCGACAGTCTCCTACGAGCAGTACTTC. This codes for CAISLDPTVSYEQYF.

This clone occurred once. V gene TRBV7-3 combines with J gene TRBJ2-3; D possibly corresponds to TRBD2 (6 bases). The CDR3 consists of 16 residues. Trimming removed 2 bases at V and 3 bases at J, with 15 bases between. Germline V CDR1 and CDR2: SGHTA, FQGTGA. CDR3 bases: TGTGCCAGCAGCTTAGGGCGGGGTGCTCCTACAGATACGCAGTATTTT. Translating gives CASSLGRGAPTDTQYF.

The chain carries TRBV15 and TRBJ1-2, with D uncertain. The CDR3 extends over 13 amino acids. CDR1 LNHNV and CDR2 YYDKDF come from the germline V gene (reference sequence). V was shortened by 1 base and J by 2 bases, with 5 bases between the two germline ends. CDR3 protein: CATSRGGNYGYTF. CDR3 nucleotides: TGTGCCACCAGCAGAGGAGGGAACTATGGCTACACCTTC.

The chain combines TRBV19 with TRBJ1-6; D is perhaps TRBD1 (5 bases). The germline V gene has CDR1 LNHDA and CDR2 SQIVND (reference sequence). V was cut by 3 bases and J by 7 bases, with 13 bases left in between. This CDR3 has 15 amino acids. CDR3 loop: CASSIADRTNSPLHF. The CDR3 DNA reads TGTGCCAGTAGTATCGCCGACAGAACCAATTCACCCCTCCACTTT. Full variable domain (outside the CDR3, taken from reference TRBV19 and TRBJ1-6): DGGITQSPKYLFRKEGQNVTLSCEQNLNHDAMYWYRQDPGQGLRLIYYSQIVNDFQKGDIAEGYSVSREKKESFPLTVTSAQKNPTAFYLCASSIADRTNSPLHFGNGTRLTVT.

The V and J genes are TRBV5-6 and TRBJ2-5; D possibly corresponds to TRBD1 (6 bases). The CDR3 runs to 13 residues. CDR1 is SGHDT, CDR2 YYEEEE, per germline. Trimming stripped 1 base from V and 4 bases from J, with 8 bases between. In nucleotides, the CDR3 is TGTGCCAGCAGCTTGAACAGGGCAGAGACCCAGTACTTC. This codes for CASSLNRAETQYF.

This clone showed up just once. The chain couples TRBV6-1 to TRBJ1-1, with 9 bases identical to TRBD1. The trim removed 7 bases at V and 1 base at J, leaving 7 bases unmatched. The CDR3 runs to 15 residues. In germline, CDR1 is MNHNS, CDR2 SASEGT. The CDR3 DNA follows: TGTGCCAGCAATTGGAGGACAGGGGCGAACACTGAAGCTTTCTTT. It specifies CASNWRTGANTEAFF.

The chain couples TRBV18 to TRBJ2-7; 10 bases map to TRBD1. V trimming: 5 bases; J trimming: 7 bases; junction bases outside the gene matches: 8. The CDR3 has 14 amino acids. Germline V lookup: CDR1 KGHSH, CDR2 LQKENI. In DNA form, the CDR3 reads TGTGCCAGCTCAAGCGGGACAGGGGACCGGGAGCAGTACTTC. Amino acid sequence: CASSSGTGDREQYF. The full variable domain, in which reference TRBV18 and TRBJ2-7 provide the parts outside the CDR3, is NAGVMQNPRHLVRRRGQEARLRCSPMKGHSHVYWYRQLPEEGLKFMVYLQKENIIDESGMPKERFSAEFPKEGPSILRIQQVVRGDSAAYFCASSSGTGDREQYFGPGTRLTVT.

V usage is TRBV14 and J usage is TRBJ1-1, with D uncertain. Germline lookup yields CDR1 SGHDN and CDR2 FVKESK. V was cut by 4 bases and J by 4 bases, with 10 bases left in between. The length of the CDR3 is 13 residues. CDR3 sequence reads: CASSPLLVTEAFF. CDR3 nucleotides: TGTGCCAGCAGCCCCCTCCTTGTCACTGAAGCTTTCTTT.

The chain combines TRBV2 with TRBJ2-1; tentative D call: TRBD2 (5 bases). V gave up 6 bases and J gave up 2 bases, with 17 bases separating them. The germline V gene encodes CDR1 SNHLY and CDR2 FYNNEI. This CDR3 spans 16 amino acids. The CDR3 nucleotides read TGTGCCAGCAGAGAGCAAGCGGTGGCCCCCTACAATGAGCAGTTCTTC. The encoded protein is CASREQAVAPYNEQFF.

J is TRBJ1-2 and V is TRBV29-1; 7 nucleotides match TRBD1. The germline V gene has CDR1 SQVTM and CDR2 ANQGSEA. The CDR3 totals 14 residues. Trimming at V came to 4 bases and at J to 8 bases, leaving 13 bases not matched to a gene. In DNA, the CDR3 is TGCAGCGTTGTCGTTGGGGACAGATTGTACGGCTACACCTTC. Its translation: CSVVVGDRLYGYTF.

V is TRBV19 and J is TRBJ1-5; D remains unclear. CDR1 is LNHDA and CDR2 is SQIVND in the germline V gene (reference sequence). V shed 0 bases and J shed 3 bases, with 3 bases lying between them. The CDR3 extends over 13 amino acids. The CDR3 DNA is TGTGCCAGTAGTATAGATATCAATCAGCCCCAGCATTTT. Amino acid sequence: CASSIDINQPQHF.

CDR3 residues: CASSPGASGALIWADTQYF. CDR3 DNA sequence: TGCGCCAGCAGCCCGGGGGCTAGCGGGGCACTCATCTGGGCAGATACGCAGTATTTT. The V gene is TRBV5-1, the J gene TRBJ2-3; TRBD2 agrees at 9 bases. With V trimmed by 4 bases and J by 4 bases, 19 bases remained unmatched. Germline V CDR1 and CDR2: SGHRS, YFSETQ. The CDR3 has 19 residues.

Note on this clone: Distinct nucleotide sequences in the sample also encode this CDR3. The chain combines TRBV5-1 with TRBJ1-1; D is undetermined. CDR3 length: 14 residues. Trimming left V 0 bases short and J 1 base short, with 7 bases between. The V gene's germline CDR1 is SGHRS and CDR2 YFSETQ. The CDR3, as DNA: TGCGCCAGCAGCTTGGGGCAACCGAACACTGAAGCTTTCTTT. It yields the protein CASSLGQPNTEAFF.

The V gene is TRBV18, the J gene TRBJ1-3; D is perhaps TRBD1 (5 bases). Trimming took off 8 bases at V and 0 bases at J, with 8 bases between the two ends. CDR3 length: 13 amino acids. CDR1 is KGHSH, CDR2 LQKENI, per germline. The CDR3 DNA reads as TGTGCCAGCACAGGAGTCTCTGGAAACACCATATATTTT. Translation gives CASTGVSGNTIYF.

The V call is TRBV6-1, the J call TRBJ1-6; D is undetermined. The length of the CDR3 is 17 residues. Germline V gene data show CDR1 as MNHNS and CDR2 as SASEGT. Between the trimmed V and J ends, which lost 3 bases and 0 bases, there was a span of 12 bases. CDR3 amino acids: CASSDRAGSSYNSPLHF. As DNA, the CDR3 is TGTGCCAGCAGTGACCGCGCGGGAAGCTCCTATAATTCACCCCTCCACTTT.

CDR3 sequence (DNA): TGTGCCAGCAGCCTGTCAACAGGGGGCTGGGGAGAGACCCAGTACTTC. Protein: CASSLSTGGWGETQYF. The chain combines TRBV5-6 with TRBJ2-5; 9 bases are shared with TRBD1. With V trimmed by 4 bases and J by 4 bases, 11 bases remained unmatched. The V gene's germline CDR1 is SGHDT and CDR2 YYEEEE. The CDR3 runs 16 residues.

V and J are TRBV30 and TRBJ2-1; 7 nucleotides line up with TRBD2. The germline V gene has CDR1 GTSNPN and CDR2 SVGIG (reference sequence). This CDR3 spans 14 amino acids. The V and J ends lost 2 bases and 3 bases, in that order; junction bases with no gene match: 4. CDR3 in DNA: TGTGCCTGGAGTATGGGGGGGGGCTACAATGAGCAGTTCTTC. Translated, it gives CAWSMGGGYNEQFF. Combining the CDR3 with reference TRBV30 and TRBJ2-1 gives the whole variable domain SQTIHQWPATLVQPVGSPLSLECTVEGTSNPNLYWYRQAAGRGLQLLFYSVGIGQISSEVPQNLSASRPQDRQFILSSKKLLLSDSGFYLCAWSMGGGYNEQFFGPGTRLTVL.

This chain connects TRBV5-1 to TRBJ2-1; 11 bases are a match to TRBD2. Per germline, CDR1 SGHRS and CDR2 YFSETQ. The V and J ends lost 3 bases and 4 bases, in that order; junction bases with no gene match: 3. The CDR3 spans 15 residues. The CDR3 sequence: CASSYRTSGYNEQFF. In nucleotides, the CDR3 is TGCGCCAGCAGCTACCGGACTAGCGGGTACAATGAGCAGTTCTTC.

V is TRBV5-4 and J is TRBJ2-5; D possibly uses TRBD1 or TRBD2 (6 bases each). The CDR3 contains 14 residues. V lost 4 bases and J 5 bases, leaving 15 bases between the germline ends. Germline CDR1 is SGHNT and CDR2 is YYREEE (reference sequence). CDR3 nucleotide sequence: TGTGCCAGCAGCGTGGAGGGGGTTTTGGAGACCCAGTACTTC. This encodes CASSVEGVLETQYF.

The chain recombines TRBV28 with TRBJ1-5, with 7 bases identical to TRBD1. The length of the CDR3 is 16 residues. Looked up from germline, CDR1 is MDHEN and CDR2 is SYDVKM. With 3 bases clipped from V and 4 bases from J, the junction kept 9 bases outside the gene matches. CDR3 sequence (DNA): TGTGCCAGCAGTTTGCGGAAACCAGGGGGGAATCAGCCCCAGCATTTT. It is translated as CASSLRKPGGNQPQHF.

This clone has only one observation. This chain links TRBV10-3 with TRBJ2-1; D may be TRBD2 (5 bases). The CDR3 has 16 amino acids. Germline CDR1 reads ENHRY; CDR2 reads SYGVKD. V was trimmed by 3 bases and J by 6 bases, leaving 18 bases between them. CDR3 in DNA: TGTGCCATCAGTGACCCCCCTAGGGAGATCCTCAATGAGCAGTTCTTC. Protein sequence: CAISDPPREILNEQFF.

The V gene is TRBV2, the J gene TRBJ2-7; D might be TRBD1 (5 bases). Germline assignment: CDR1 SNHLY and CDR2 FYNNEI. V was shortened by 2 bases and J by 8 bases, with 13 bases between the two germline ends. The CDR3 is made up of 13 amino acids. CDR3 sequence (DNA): TGTGCCAGCAGTGAACAGGGAACCTCCCAGCAGTACTTC. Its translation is CASSEQGTSQQYF.

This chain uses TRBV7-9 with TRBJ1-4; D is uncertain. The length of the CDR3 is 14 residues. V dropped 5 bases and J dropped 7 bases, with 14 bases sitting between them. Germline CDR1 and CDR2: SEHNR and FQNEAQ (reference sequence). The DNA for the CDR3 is TGTGCCAGCAGCCTATACAACGCGGGTGAAAAACTGTTTTTT. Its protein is CASSLYNAGEKLFF.

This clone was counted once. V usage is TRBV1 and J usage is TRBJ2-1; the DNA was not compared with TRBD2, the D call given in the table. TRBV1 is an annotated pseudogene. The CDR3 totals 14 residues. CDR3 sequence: CTSSQRLAADYFFF. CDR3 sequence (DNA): TGCACCAGCAGCCAAAGACTAGCGGCGGACTACTTCTTCTTC.

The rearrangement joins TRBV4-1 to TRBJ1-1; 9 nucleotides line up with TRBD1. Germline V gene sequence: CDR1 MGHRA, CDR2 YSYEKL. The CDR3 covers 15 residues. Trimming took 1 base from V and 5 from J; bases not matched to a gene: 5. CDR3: CASSQGGQGHTEAFF. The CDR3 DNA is TGCGCCAGCAGCCAAGGAGGACAGGGGCATACTGAAGCTTTCTTT.

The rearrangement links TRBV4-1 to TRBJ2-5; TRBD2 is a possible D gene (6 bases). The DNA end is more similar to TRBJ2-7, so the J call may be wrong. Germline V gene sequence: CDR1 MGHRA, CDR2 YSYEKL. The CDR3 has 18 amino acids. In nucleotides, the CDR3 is TGCGCCAGCAGCCAGGGCCTGGCGGCGGGGTACCGCTCCTACGAGCAGTACTTC. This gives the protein CASSQGLAAGYRSYEQYF.